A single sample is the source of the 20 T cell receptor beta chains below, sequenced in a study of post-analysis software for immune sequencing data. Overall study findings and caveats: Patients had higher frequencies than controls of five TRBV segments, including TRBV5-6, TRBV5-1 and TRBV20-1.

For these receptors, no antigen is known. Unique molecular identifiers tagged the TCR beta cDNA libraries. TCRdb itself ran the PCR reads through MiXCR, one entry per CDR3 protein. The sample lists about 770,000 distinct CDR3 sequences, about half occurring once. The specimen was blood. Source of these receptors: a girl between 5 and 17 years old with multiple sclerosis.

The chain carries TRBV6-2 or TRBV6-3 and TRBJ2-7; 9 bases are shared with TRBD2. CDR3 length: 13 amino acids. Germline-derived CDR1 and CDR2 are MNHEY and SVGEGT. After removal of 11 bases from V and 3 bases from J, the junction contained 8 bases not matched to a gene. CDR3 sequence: CASGGLAHYEQYF. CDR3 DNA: TGTGCCTCGGGGGGACTAGCCCACTACGAGCAGTACTTC.

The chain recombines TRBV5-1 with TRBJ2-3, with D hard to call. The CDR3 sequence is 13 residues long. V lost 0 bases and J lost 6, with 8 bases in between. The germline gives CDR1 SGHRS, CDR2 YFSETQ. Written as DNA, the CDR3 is TGCGCCAGCAGCTTGGAGGCGGTCGATACGCAGTATTTT. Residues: CASSLEAVDTQYF.

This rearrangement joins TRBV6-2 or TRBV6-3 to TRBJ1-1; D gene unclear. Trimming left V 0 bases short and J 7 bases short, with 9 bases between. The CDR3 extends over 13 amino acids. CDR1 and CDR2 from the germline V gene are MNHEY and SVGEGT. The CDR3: CASSYSMGGEAFF. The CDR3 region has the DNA TGTGCCAGCAGTTACTCGATGGGCGGTGAAGCTTTCTTT.

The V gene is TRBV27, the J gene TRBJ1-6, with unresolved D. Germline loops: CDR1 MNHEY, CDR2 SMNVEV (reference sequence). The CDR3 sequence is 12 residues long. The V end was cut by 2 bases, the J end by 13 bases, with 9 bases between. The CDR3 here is CASSLVSLPLHF. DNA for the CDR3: TGTGCCAGCAGTTTAGTTTCCCTTCCCCTCCACTTT.

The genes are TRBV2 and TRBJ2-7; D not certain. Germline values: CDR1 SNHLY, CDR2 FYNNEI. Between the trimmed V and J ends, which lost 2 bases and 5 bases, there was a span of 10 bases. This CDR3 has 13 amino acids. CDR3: CASSEQQLNEQYF. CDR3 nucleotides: TGTGCCAGCAGTGAACAACAATTAAACGAGCAGTACTTC.

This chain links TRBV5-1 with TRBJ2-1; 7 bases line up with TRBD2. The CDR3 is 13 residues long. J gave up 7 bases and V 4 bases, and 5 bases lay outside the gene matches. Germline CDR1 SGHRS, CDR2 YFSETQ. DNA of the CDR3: TGCGCCAGCAGCCCGACTAGCAAGAATGAGCAGTTCTTC. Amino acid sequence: CASSPTSKNEQFF.

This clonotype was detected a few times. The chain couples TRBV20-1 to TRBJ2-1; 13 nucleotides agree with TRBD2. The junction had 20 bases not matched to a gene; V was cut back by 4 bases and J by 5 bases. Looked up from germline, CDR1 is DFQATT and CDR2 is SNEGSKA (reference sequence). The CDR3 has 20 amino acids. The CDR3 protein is CSAIPPYQYAGLAGNNEQFF. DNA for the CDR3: TGCAGTGCTATTCCCCCTTATCAATATGCGGGACTAGCGGGAAACAATGAGCAGTTCTTC.

The CDR3 DNA sequence: TGTGCCAGCAGCCCACTAGCGGGAGAGGACGAGACCCAGTACTTC. Protein sequence: CASSPLAGEDETQYF. This rearrangement joins TRBV7-2 to TRBJ2-5; 11 nucleotides agree with TRBD2. The ends lost 5 bases at V and 5 bases at J; junction bases unmatched: 7. The length of the CDR3 is 15 residues. Germline V CDR1 and CDR2: SGHTA, FQGNSA.

CDR3 amino acids: CASKAGSAYNEQFF. For the CDR3, the DNA is TGTGCCAGCAAAGCGGGCAGTGCCTACAATGAGCAGTTCTTC. This chain uses TRBV27 with TRBJ2-1; D may be TRBD2 (6 bases). CDR1 is MNHEY, CDR2 SMNVEV, per germline (reference sequence). Trimming stripped 7 bases from V and 2 bases from J, with 12 bases between. The CDR3 runs to 14 residues.

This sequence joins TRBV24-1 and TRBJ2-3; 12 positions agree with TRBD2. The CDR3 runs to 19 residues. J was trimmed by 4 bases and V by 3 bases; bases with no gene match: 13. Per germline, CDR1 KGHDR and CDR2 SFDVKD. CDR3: CATSDNTGGGLAGSDTQYF. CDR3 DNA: TGTGCCACCAGTGATAACACCGGTGGCGGACTAGCGGGATCAGATACGCAGTATTTT.

For the CDR3, the DNA is TGTGCCAGCAGCCCCCGGGGGACGAGCTCCTACAATGAGCAGTTCTTC. Protein product: CASSPRGTSSYNEQFF. V is TRBV7-9 and J is TRBJ2-1, with a tentative D call TRBD2 (6 bases). Germline V gives CDR1 SEHNR, CDR2 FQNEAQ (reference sequence). With 5 bases removed from V and 0 bases from J, the gap between germline ends came to 14 bases. There are 16 residues in the CDR3.

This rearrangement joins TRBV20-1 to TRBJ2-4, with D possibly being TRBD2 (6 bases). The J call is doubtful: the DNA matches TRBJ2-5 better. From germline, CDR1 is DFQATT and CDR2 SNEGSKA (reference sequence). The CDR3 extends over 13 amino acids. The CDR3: CSAMSAGLETQYF. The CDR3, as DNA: TGCAGTGCAATGTCCGCGGGGTTGGAGACCCAGTACTTC.

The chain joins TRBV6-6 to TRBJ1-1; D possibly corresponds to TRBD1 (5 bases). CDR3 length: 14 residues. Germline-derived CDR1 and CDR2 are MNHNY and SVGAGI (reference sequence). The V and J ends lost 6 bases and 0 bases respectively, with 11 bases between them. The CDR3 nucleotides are TGTGCCAGCAGGTCTGGACACCTGAACACTGAAGCTTTCTTT. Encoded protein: CASRSGHLNTEAFF.

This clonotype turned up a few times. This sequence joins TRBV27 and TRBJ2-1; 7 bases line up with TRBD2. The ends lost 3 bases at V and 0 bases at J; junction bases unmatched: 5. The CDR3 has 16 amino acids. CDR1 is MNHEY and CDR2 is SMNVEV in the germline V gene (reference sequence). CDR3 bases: TGTGCCAGCAGTTTCTCCGGGACTAACTCCTACAATGAGCAGTTCTTC. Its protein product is CASSFSGTNSYNEQFF.

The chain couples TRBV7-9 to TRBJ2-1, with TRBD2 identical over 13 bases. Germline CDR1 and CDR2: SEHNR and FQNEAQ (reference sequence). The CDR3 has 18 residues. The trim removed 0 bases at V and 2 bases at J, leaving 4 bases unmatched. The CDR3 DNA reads TGTGCCAGCAGCTTAGCTGGACTAGCGGGAGCACCCTACAATGAGCAGTTCTTC. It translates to CASSLAGLAGAPYNEQFF.

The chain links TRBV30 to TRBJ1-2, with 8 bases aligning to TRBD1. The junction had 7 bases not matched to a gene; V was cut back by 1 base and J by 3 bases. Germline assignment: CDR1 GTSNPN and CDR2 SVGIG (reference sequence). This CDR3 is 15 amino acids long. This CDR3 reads CAWSATGALHYGYTF. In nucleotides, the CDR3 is TGTGCCTGGAGTGCGACAGGGGCGTTACACTATGGCTACACCTTC.

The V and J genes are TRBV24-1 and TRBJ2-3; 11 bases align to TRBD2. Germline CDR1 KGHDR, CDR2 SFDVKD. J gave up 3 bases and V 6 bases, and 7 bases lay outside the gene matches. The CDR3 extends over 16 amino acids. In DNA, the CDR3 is TGTGCCACCAGTAAAAGACTAGCGGGAAGTACAGATACGCAGTATTTT. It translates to CATSKRLAGSTDTQYF.

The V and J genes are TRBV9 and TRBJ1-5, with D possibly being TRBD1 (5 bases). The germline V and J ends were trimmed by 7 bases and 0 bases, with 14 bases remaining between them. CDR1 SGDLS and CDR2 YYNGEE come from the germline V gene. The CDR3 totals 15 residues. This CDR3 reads CASGTDGNSNQPQHF. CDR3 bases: TGTGCCAGCGGGACCGACGGAAATAGCAATCAGCCCCAGCATTTT.

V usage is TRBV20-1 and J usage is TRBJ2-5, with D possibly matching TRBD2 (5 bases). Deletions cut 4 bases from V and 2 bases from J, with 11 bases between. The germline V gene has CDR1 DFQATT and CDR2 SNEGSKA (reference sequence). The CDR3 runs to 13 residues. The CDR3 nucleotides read TGCAGTGCTATTCGGACTCCACAAGAGACCCAGTACTTC. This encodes CSAIRTPQETQYF.

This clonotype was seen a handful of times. The DNA for the CDR3 is TGCAGCGCCAATACCGGACAGGGCTACGAGCAGTACTTC. As protein: CSANTGQGYEQYF. This chain joins TRBV29-1 and TRBJ2-7; TRBD1 aligns across 8 bases. V shed 7 bases and J 3 bases; nucleotides not matched to a gene: 8. Germline assignment: CDR1 SQVTM and CDR2 ANQGSEA. The CDR3 extends over 13 amino acids.